This T cell receptor (beta chain) was found in a study of blood T cell repertoires in COVID-19. Turning to the study itself: COVID-19 samples from acute and convalescent phases originated in the United States, Italy and Spain.

Germline V gene sequence: CDR1 LGHNA, CDR2 YSLEER. This CDR3 comprises 16 residues. The V segment lost 3 bases and the J segment 0 bases; nucleotides outside the gene matches: 3. How the authors handled the data: Reference gene primer amplification gave estimated nucleated cell counts. TCRdb keeps only in-frame clones here, not all; method: immunoSEQ multiplex PCR. Clonal size and the V and J genes are those of that table, whereas D and trimming came from the DNA. The sample records more than 150,000 clones, about four fifths being singletons. The TCR sequence derives from a woman of 80 years or more with COVID-19, enrolled during active disease. Sequencing was performed on peripheral blood. V is TRBV4-3 and J is TRBJ2-3; 10 bases map to TRBD2. The CDR3 loop is CASSHQAGGSTDTQYF. The CDR3 bases are TGCGCCAGCAGCCACCAAGCGGGGGGGAGCACAGATACGCAGTATTTT.